The T cell receptor (beta chain) described here comes from a study of OX40 agonist ivuxolimab in advanced cancers. Background on the study: Dose-escalation patients suffered from hepatocellular carcinoma, melanoma, renal cell or head and neck cancer.

The ends were cut back, 4 bases at V and 1 base at J, with 11 bases in the middle. In germline, CDR1 is MDHEN, CDR2 SYDVKM. The CDR3 totals 15 residues. Clones were read by immunoSEQ multiplex PCR, and TCRdb kept only the in-frame ones, dropping some. The table includes about 49,000 clones, 65% to 85% detected once. The chain couples TRBV28 to TRBJ1-5; D is perhaps TRBD1 (6 bases). The sample in question was CD4+ or CD8+ T cells sorted from blood, obtained in a trial of the OX40 agonist ivuxolimab. The receptor was derived from an adult with an advanced solid tumor such as melanoma, head and neck, liver or kidney cancer. The CDR3 nucleotides are TGTGCCAGCAGTTGGGGAGGGGGAAGCAATCAGCCCCAGCATTTT. Its protein product is CASSWGGGSNQPQHF.